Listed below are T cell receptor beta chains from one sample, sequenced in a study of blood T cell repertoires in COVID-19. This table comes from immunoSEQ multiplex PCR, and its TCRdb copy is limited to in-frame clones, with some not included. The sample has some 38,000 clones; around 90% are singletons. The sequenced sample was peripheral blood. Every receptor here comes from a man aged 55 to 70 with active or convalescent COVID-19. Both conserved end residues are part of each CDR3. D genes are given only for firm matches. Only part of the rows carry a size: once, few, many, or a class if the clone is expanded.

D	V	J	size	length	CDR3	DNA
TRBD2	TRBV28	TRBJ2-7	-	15	CASSLPGLYSYEQYF	TGTGCCAGCAGTCTTCCGGGACTATACTCCTACGAGCAGTACTTC
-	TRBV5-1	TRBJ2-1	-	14	CASSLALALNEQFF	TGCGCCAGCAGCTTGGCTCTAGCCCTCAATGAGCAGTTCTTC
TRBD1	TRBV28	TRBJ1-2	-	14	CASSRDSQSYGYTF	TGTGCCAGCAGTCGGGACAGCCAGTCCTATGGCTACACCTTC
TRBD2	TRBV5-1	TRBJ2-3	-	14	CASGSTSGGDTQYF	TGCGCCAGCGGGTCGACTAGCGGCGGAGATACGCAGTATTTT
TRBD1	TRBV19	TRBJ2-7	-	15	CASTITGVSYGEQYF	TGTGCCAGTACCATAACAGGGGTGAGTTACGGGGAGCAGTACTTC
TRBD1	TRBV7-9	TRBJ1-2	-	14	CASSFPLLQGPLPF	TGTGCCAGCAGCTTTCCCCTTTTACAGGGGCCGCTGCCCTTC
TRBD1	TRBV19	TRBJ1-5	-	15	CASSIGQGHNQPQHF	TGTGCCAGTAGTATTGGACAGGGACACAATCAGCCCCAGCATTTT
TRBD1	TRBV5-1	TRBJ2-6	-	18	CASSLARTGRSGANVLTF	TGCGCCAGCAGCTTGGCTCGGACAGGGCGTTCTGGGGCCAACGTCCTGACTTTC
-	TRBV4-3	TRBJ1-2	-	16	CASSQDWAETNYGYTF	TGCGCCAGCAGCCAAGATTGGGCAGAGACTAACTATGGCTACACCTTC
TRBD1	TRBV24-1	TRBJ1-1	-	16	CATSEVGDRGLFEAFF	TGTGCCACCAGTGAGGTTGGAGACAGGGGGCTTTTCGAGGCTTTCTTT
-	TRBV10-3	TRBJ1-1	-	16	CATKWTAIQGNTEAFF	TGTGCCACCAAATGGACGGCAATCCAGGGGAACACTGAAGCTTTCTTT
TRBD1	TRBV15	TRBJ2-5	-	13	CATRRGQKETQYF	TGTGCCACCAGGAGGGGACAGAAAGAGACCCAGTACTTC
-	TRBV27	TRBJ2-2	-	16	CASRGDRGANTGELFF	TGTGCCAGCAGAGGGGATAGGGGCGCAAACACCGGGGAGCTGTTTTTT
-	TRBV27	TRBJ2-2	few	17	CASTSFRLDTATGELFF	TGTGCCAGCACCTCCTTTCGCTTAGACACAGCCACCGGGGAGCTGTTTTTT
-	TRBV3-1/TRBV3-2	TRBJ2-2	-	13	CASSQVRAGELFF	TGTGCCAGCAGCCAAGTAAGAGCGGGGGAGCTGTTTTTT
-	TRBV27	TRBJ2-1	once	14	CASSSWGHRNEQFF	TGTGCCAGCAGTTCCTGGGGGCATCGGAATGAGCAGTTCTTC
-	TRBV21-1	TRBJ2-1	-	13	CASSGGGRGAQFF	TGTGCCAGCAGCGGTGGGGGCCGGGGGGCGCAGTTCTTC
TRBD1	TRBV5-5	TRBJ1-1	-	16	CASSFPRQGSGTEAFF	TGTGCCAGCAGCTTCCCCAGACAGGGGTCAGGCACTGAAGCTTTCTTT
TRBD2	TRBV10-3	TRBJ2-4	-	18	CAISESFGGRGLKNIQYF	TGTGCCATCAGTGAGTCATTCGGCGGGAGGGGGCTCAAAAACATTCAGTACTTC
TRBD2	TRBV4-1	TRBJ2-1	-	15	CASSHRLAGGNEQFF	TGCGCCAGCAGCCATAGACTAGCGGGAGGAAATGAGCAGTTCTTC
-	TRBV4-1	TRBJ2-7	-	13	CASSQASSYEQYF	TGCGCCAGCAGCCAAGCTAGCTCCTACGAGCAGTACTTC
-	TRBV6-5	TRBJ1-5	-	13	CASSTSGNQPQHF	TGTGCCAGCAGTACCTCGGGCAATCAGCCCCAGCATTTT
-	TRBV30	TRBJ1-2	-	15	CAWSAEGRPTYGYTF	TGTGCCTGGAGTGCGGAGGGGCGCCCTACCTATGGCTACACCTTC
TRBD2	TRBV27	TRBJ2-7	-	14	CASSNLAGDYEQYF	TGTGCCAGCAGTAACCTAGCGGGAGACTACGAGCAGTACTTC
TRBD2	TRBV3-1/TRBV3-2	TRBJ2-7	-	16	CASSGSGGYTKREQYF	TGTGCCAGCAGCGGATCGGGGGGGTACACGAAGCGCGAGCAGTACTTC
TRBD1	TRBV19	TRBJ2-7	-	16	CASSIDATGDSYEQYF	TGTGCCAGTAGTATAGATGCGACAGGGGATTCCTACGAGCAGTACTTC
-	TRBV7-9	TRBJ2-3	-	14	CASSLGGVTDTQYF	TGTGCCAGCAGCTTAGGCGGGGTCACAGATACGCAGTATTTT
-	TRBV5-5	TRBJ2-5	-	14	CASSLVGTEETQYF	TGTGCCAGCAGCTTGGTAGGGACTGAAGAGACCCAGTACTTC
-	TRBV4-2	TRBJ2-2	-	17	CASSLQGQGTNTGELFF	TGTGCCAGCAGCCTCCAAGGACAAGGGACGAACACCGGGGAGCTGTTTTTT
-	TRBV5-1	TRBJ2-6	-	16	CASSLVGGSGANVLTF	TGCGCCAGCAGCTTGGTAGGGGGCTCTGGGGCCAACGTCCTGACTTTC
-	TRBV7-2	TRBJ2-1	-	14	CASSPGLIYNEQFF	TGTGCCAGCAGCCCGGGACTTATCTACAATGAGCAGTTCTTC
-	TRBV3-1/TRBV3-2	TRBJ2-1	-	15	CASSPPKLAIDEQFF	TGTGCCAGCAGCCCCCCCAAGCTAGCGATTGATGAGCAGTTCTTC
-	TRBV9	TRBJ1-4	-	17	CASSPTATAQKGEKLFF	TGTGCCAGCAGCCCAACTGCGACAGCCCAAAAAGGAGAAAAACTGTTTTTT
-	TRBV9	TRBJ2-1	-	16	CASSVRQSQTYNEQFF	TGTGCCAGCAGCGTTCGACAGAGTCAGACCTACAATGAGCAGTTCTTC
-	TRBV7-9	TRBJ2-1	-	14	CASSLTGLGDEQFF	TGTGCCAGCAGCTTGACAGGTTTGGGAGATGAGCAGTTCTTC
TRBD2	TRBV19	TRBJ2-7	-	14	CASSIGSGTYEQYF	TGTGCCAGTAGTATCGGTAGCGGGACCTACGAGCAGTACTTC
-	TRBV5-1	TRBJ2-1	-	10	CASGEREQFF	TGCGCCAGCGGCGAGAGGGAGCAGTTCTTC
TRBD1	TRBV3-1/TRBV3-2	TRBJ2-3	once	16	CASSRWDRGQSDTQYF	TGTGCCAGCAGCCGCTGGGACAGGGGGCAATCAGATACGCAGTATTTT
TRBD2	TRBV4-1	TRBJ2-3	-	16	CASSHTGTSGTDTQYF	TGCGCCAGCAGCCACACCGGGACTAGCGGGACCGATACGCAGTATTTT
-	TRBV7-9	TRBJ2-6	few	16	CASRLGPLAGANVLTF	TGTGCCAGCAGGTTGGGGCCACTAGCTGGGGCCAACGTCCTGACTTTC
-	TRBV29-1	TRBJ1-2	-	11	CSVVAGWGYTF	TGCAGCGTTGTGGCAGGATGGGGCTACACCTTC
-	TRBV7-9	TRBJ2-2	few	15	CASSLWGGNTGELFF	TGTGCCAGCAGCTTATGGGGGGGCAACACCGGGGAGCTGTTTTTT
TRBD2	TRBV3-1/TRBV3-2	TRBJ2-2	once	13	CASSRTAGGELFF	TGTGCCAGCAGCAGAACAGCGGGAGGCGAGCTGTTTTTT
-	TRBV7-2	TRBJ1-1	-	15	CASSVTGHPNTEAFF	TGTGCCAGCAGCGTAACGGGACACCCGAACACTGAAGCTTTCTTT
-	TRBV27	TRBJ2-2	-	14	CASSLQGGTGELFF	TGTGCCAGCAGTTTACAGGGTGGCACCGGGGAGCTGTTTTTT
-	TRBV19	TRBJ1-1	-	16	CASSIGGVWENTEAFF	TGTGCCAGTAGTATAGGGGGCGTTTGGGAGAACACTGAAGCTTTCTTT
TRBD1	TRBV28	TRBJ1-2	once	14	CASSRDRDNYGYTF	TGTGCCAGCAGCCGGGACAGGGATAACTATGGCTACACCTTC
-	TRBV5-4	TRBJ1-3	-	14	CASSLQGGGNTIYF	TGTGCCAGCAGCTTGCAAGGGGGAGGAAACACCATATATTTT
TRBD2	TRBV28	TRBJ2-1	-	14	CASSQAGGYNEQFF	TGTGCCAGCAGTCAAGCGGGGGGATACAATGAGCAGTTCTTC
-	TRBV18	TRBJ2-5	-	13	CASSLSQRETQYF	TGTGCCAGCTCACTATCACAGAGAGAGACCCAGTACTTC
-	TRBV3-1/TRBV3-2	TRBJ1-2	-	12	CASSRQEVGYTF	TGTGCCAGCAGCCGACAGGAGGTTGGCTACACCTTC
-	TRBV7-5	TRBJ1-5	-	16	CVRSRPGHRSSHPQHF	TGTGTCAGAAGCCGCCCGGGACACCGATCTTCCCACCCCCAGCATTTT
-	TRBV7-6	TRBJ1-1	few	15	CASSSSVDGDTEAFF	TGTGCCAGCAGCTCCTCAGTCGACGGGGACACTGAAGCTTTCTTT
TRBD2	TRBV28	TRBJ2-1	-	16	CASSWPISGSTNEQFF	TGTGCCAGCAGTTGGCCCATTAGCGGGAGTACGAATGAGCAGTTCTTC
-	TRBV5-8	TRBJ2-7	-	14	CASSLRGFSYEQYF	TGTGCCAGCAGCTTGCGGGGATTCTCCTACGAGCAGTACTTC